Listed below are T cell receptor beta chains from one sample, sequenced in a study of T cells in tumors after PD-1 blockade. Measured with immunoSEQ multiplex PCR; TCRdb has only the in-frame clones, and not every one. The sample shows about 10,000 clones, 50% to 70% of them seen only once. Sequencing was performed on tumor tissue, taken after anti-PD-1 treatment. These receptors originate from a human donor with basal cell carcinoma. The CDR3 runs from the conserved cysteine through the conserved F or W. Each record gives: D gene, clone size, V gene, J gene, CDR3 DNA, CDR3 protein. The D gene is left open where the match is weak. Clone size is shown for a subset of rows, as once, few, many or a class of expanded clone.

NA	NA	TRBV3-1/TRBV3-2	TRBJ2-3	TGTGCCAGCAGCCTAACGGGGTATAGCACAGATACGCAGTATTTT	CASSLTGYSTDTQYF
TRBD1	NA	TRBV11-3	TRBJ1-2	TGTGCCAGCAGCCTCGGACAGGGGGGCAACTATGGCTACACCTTC	CASSLGQGGNYGYTF
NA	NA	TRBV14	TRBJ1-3	TGTGCCAGCAGTCGGGCCTACTCTGGAAACACCATATATTTT	CASSRAYSGNTIYF
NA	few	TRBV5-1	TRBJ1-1	TGCGCCAGCAGCTGGAAGACAGGAGGAGACACTGAAGCTTTCTTT	CASSWKTGGDTEAFF
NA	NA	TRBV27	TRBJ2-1	TGTGCCAGCAGTTTAGGGAGCGGGTACGACAACAATGAGCAGTTCTTC	CASSLGSGYDNNEQFF
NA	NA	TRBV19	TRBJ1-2	TGTGCCAGTACTGAGGGTTGGGTCTATGGCTACACCTTC	CASTEGWVYGYTF
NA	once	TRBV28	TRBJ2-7	TGTGCCAGCAGTGCCGAGACAGGGACTTCCTACGAGCAGTACTTC	CASSAETGTSYEQYF
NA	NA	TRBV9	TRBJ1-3	TGTGCCAGCAGCTTAACAGGGCCGGGAAACACCATATATTTT	CASSLTGPGNTIYF
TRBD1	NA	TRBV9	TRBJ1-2	TGTGCCAGCAGCTCCTCGGGACAGGGGGGTGGCTATGGCTACACCTTC	CASSSSGQGGGYGYTF
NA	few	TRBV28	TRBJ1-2	TGTGCCAGCAGCGCCTCGGGGGCCTATGGCTACACCTTC	CASSASGAYGYTF
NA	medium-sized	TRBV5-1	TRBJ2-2	TGCGCCAGCAGCTGGGGGGCCGGGAACACCGGGGAGCTGTTTTTT	CASSWGAGNTGELFF
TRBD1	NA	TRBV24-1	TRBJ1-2	TGTGCCACCAGTGCGGGACAGGACTATGGCTACACCTTC	CATSAGQDYGYTF
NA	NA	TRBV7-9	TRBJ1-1	TGTGCCAGCAGCTTAGTTTTGGGAGGCACTGAAGCTTTCTTT	CASSLVLGGTEAFF
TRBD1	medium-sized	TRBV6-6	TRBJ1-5	TGTGCCAGCAGCCGGGACAGCCCAAATCAGCCCCAGCATTTT	CASSRDSPNQPQHF
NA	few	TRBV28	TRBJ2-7	TGTGCCAGCCATGGGCTAAGGTCACGGTACGAGCAGTACTTC	CASHGLRSRYEQYF
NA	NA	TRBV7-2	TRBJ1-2	TGTGCCAGCAGCCCAGTATATCAAAACTATGGCTACACCTTC	CASSPVYQNYGYTF
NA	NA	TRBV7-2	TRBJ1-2	TGTGCCAGCAGCTTTCTCGGGGACGGCTACACCTTC	CASSFLGDGYTF
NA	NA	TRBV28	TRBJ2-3	TGTGCCAGCAGTTCACCCACAGCGTCCGCAACAGATACGCAGTATTTT	CASSSPTASATDTQYF
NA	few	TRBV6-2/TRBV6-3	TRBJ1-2	TGTGCCAGCAGTGAGGACGGGTACTATGGCTACACCTTC	CASSEDGYYGYTF
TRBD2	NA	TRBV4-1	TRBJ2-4	TGCGCCAGCAGCCAAGCAACTAGCGGGGGGGCCGTTGTATACTTC	CASSQATSGGAVVYF
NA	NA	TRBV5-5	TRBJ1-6	TGTGCCAGCAGCTTGGGGGGCGGTAATTCACCCCTCCACTTT	CASSLGGGNSPLHF
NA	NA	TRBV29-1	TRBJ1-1	TGCAGCGTTGAAGAACAGGAGTACACTGAAGCTTTCTTT	CSVEEQEYTEAFF
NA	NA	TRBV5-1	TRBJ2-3	TGCGCCAGCAGCTCCCAATATACGCAGTATTTT	CASSSQYTQYF
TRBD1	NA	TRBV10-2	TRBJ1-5	TGCGCCAGCAGAGAGGGGGCTAGCAATCAGCCCCAGCATTTT	CASREGASNQPQHF
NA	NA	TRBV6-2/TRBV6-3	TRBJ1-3	TGTGCCAGCAGTTACAGCGGCAGGGCGGCTGGAAACACCATATATTTT	CASSYSGRAAGNTIYF
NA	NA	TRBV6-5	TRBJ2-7	TGTGCCACCCTCGGCCCAAACCCTAACGAGCAGTACTTC	CATLGPNPNEQYF
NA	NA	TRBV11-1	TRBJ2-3	TGTGCCAGCAGCCCGCGGACGAGGGGGTGGACAGATACGCAGTATTTT	CASSPRTRGWTDTQYF
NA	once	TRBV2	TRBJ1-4	TGTGCCAGCAGGGGGCAAGGGGGAGAAAAACTGTTTTTT	CASRGQGGEKLFF
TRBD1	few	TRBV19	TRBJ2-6	TGTGCCAGTAGTATAGGGGTGGGCCAGGGGGCTGGGGCCAACGTCCTGACTTTC	CASSIGVGQGAGANVLTF
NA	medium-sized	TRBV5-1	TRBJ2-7	TGCGCCAGCAGCTTGGTTGCAGGGGGAGGCTACGAGCAGTACTTC	CASSLVAGGGYEQYF
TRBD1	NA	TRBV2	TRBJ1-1	TGTGCCAGCAGTGGGGGACAGGATGAAGCTTTCTTT	CASSGGQDEAFF
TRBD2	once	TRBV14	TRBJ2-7	TGTGCCAGCAGCCTGGGACTAGCGGGGGCCTACGAGCAGTACTTC	CASSLGLAGAYEQYF
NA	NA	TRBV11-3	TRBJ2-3	TGTGCCAGCAGCTTAGGCGGAGAACTAGATACGCAGTATTTT	CASSLGGELDTQYF
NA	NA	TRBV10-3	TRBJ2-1	TGTGCCATCAGTGAGGTCGGGTACAATGAGCAGTTCTTC	CAISEVGYNEQFF
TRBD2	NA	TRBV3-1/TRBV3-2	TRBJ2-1	TGTGCCAGCAGCCAAGTGTCTAGCGGGAGGGCCTCCTACAATGAGCAGTTCTTC	CASSQVSSGRASYNEQFF
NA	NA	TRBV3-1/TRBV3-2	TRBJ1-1	TGTGCCAGCAGACCGGGCCTCGGGAACACTGAAGCTTTCTTT	CASRPGLGNTEAFF
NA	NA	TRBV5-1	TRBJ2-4	TGCGCCAGCAGCTTGAATGACGGGGTTGCCAAAAACATTCAGTACTTC	CASSLNDGVAKNIQYF
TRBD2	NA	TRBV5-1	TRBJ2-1	TGCGCCCGCAGGGCGGGGGGGCTGAATGAGCAGTTCTTC	CARRAGGLNEQFF
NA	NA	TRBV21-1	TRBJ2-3	TGTGCCAGCAGCAAAGAGGGGCAGGGGAGGGCAGATACGCAGTATTTT	CASSKEGQGRADTQYF